These 18 T cell receptor beta chains came from one sample sequenced in a study of shared clonotypes between healthy human individuals. The naive CD8 population came from CD45RO-negative cells selected for CCR7, without terminally differentiated effector memory CD45RA+ cells. Libraries were prepared by immunoSEQ multiplex PCR; TCRdb keeps only in-frame clonotypes and omits some of them. The sample lists about 1,900,000 clones; approximately 95% were seen once. The sequencing input was naive CD8+ T cells sorted from blood. All receptors derive from a man aged 18 to 30 in good health.

In regard to this clone: Other DNA sequences in this sample translate to the same CDR3. The chain couples TRBV4-1 to TRBJ2-3; no reliable D call. The V and J ends lost 0 bases and 4 bases respectively, with 8 bases between them. Germline CDR1 MGHRA, CDR2 YSYEKL. The CDR3 length is 14 residues. The CDR3 DNA follows: TGCGCCAGCAGCCAAGATCTGAGGCCAGATACGCAGTATTTT. It codes for CASSQDLRPDTQYF.

The chain combines TRBV28 with TRBJ1-5; D gene ambiguous. Germline CDR1 is MDHEN and CDR2 is SYDVKM. The CDR3 is made up of 12 amino acids. Trimming removed 3 bases at V and 6 bases at J, with 6 bases between. CDR3 loop: CASSLRFQPQHF. In DNA, the CDR3 is TGTGCCAGCAGTTTGAGGTTTCAGCCCCAGCATTTT.

About this clone itself: One end of the junction varies from germline; a read error may be responsible. The gene calls are TRBV28 and TRBJ2-7; D perhaps matches TRBD1 (5 bases). The CDR3 contains 14 residues. Germline V CDR1 and CDR2: MDHEN, SYDVKM. The CDR3 loop is CASSGQGSSYEQYF. CDR3 sequence (DNA): TGTGCCAGCAGCGGCCAGGGCTCCTCCTATGAGCAGTACTTC.

A word on this clone: Other DNA sequences of this sample code for an identical CDR3. The chain carries TRBV6-5 and TRBJ2-2; D unclear. This CDR3 spans 14 amino acids. CDR1 is MNHEY, CDR2 SVGAGI, per germline. The V end was cut by 2 bases, the J end by 1 base, with 5 bases between. CDR3 in DNA: TGTGCCAGCAGTTACGGCGGGAACACCGGGGAGCTGTTTTTT. It specifies CASSYGGNTGELFF.

V is TRBV13 and J is TRBJ2-7, with TRBD1 identical over 7 bases. This CDR3 has 13 residues. J lost 6 bases, V lost 7 bases, and 9 bases had no gene match. The germline CDR1 and CDR2 sequences are PRHDT and FYEKMQ (reference sequence). The CDR3 spells CASTTTGVTEQYF. CDR3 in DNA: TGTGCCAGCACCACCACAGGGGTTACCGAGCAGTACTTC.

In regard to this clone: The junction departs from germline at one end; a sequencing error may be responsible. The chain has TRBV7-7 and TRBJ2-2; D is possibly TRBD2 (6 bases). The CDR3 is 20 amino acids. Germline V CDR1 and CDR2: SSHAT, FNYEAQ (reference sequence). The CDR3 DNA reads as TGTGCTAGCAGCCTGGGGGGTAGAAATGGCGGGAAAGAGGAGACCGGGGAGCTGTTTTTT. Protein: CASSLGGRNGGKEETGELFF.

The V and J genes are TRBV7-2 and TRBJ2-5, with 8 bases matching TRBD2. Germline V CDR1 and CDR2: SGHTA, FQGNSA. The CDR3 runs to 15 residues. V trimming: 1 base; J trimming: 1 base; junction bases outside the gene matches: 2. The CDR3 loop reads CASSLVAGPQETQYF. The CDR3 nucleotides are TGTGCCAGCAGCTTAGTAGCGGGGCCCCAAGAGACCCAGTACTTC.

The CDR3 reads CASSDPTASYEQYF. The CDR3 DNA reads as TGTGCCAGCAGTGACCCGACAGCTTCCTACGAGCAGTACTTC. J is TRBJ2-7 and V is TRBV27; TRBD1 might be the D (5 bases). V lost 5 bases, J lost 1 base, and 12 bases lay in between. Germline V lookup: CDR1 MNHEY, CDR2 SMNVEV (reference sequence). There are 14 residues in the CDR3.

V and J are TRBV4-1 and TRBJ2-1; TRBD1 matches at 9 bases. Germline CDR1 is MGHRA and CDR2 is YSYEKL. This CDR3 has 16 amino acids. After removal of 2 bases from V and 8 bases from J, the junction contained 10 bases not matched to a gene. The CDR3 spells CASSQSLGTGNDEQFF. The DNA of the CDR3 is TGCGCCAGCAGCCAATCTCTCGGGACAGGGAACGATGAGCAGTTCTTC.

The V and J genes are TRBV27 and TRBJ2-5; 7 bases align to TRBD2. CDR1 and CDR2 from the germline V gene are MNHEY and SMNVEV (reference sequence). The CDR3 totals 15 residues. V was pared by 0 bases and J by 7 bases, with 8 bases of the junction left unmatched. For the CDR3, the DNA is TGTGCCAGCAGTTTATCCGGGGAGGGGTTGGGGACCCAGTACTTC. It encodes CASSLSGEGLGTQYF.

The V gene is TRBV11-3, the J gene TRBJ2-3; D possibly corresponds to TRBD2 (6 bases). The CDR3 runs 16 residues. Between the trimmed V and J ends, which lost 5 bases and 0 bases, there was a span of 15 bases. Germline CDR1 and CDR2: SGHNT and YENEEA. In DNA, the CDR3 is TGTGCCAGCAGCGCACGTCTGAGCGGGAGCACAGATACGCAGTATTTT. Protein: CASSARLSGSTDTQYF.

V and J are TRBV10-3 and TRBJ2-3; 9 nucleotides line up with TRBD1. Germline CDR1 ENHRY, CDR2 SYGVKD. The CDR3 extends over 16 amino acids. Trimming cost V 6 bases and J 2 bases; bases outside gene matches: 9. This chain's CDR3 is CAISDIGTGSTDTQYF. For the CDR3, the DNA is TGTGCCATCAGCGACATTGGGACAGGGTCCACAGATACGCAGTATTTT.

The J gene is TRBJ1-1, the V gene TRBV7-9; TRBD1 matches at 7 bases. The CDR3 covers 14 residues. V gave up 3 bases and J gave up 5 bases; unmatched junction bases: 6. In germline, CDR1 is SEHNR, CDR2 FQNEAQ (reference sequence). The CDR3, as DNA: TGTGCCAGCAGCTTCCAGGGGGTGGGTACTGAAGCTTTCTTT. This encodes CASSFQGVGTEAFF. Filled out from reference TRBV7-9 and TRBJ1-1, the complete variable domain reads DTGVSQNPRHKITKRGQNVTFRCDPISEHNRLYWYRQTLGQGPEFLTYFQNEAQLEKSRLLSDRFSAERPKGSFSTLEIQRTEQGDSAMYLCASSFQGVGTEAFFGQGTRLTVV.

The V gene is TRBV7-9, the J gene TRBJ2-2; 7 bases are shared with TRBD2. The V gene's germline CDR1 is SEHNR and CDR2 FQNEAQ (reference sequence). The CDR3 length is 16 residues. Trimming cost V 0 bases and J 3 bases; bases outside gene matches: 4. The CDR3 nucleotides read TGTGCCAGCAGCTTAGCTCGGGGGGTCTACACCGGGGAGCTGTTTTTT. Translated, it gives CASSLARGVYTGELFF.

With regard to this clone: The same CDR3 also results from other DNA sequences found in this sample. This chain links TRBV27 with TRBJ2-3, with D perhaps matching TRBD2 (5 bases). There are 14 residues in the CDR3. Deletions cut 5 bases from V and 3 bases from J, with 12 bases between. Germline CDR1 MNHEY, CDR2 SMNVEV (reference sequence). This CDR3 is CASSLRESTDTQYF. The CDR3 DNA follows: TGTGCCAGCAGTCTAAGGGAGTCAACAGATACGCAGTATTTT.

The CDR3 sequence: CASRSDGGETQYF. CDR3 sequence (DNA): TGCGCCAGCAGATCCGACGGTGGAGAGACCCAGTACTTC. The V gene is TRBV10-2, the J gene TRBJ2-5; no clear D. The germline V gene encodes CDR1 WSHSY and CDR2 SAAADI. The CDR3 runs 13 residues. The V end was cut by 6 bases, the J end by 4 bases, with 12 bases between.

V gene TRBV7-8 combines with J gene TRBJ2-5; 8 nucleotides line up with TRBD2. The CDR3 is 14 residues long. V was clipped by 4 bases and J by 7 bases; unmatched bases: 8. CDR1 is SGHVS and CDR2 is FQNEAQ in the germline V gene. CDR3 amino acids: CASSSGGDPGTQYF. In nucleotides, the CDR3 is TGTGCCAGCAGCTCCGGGGGGGACCCGGGGACCCAGTACTTC.

The chain combines TRBV6-5 with TRBJ2-7, with a tentative D call TRBD2 (5 bases). Per germline, CDR1 MNHEY and CDR2 SVGAGI. The V and J ends lost 1 base and 3 bases respectively, with 13 bases between them. The CDR3 is 15 residues long. The CDR3 nucleotides are TGTGCCAGCAGTTACTTCGGGTGGGAGCGCTACGAGCAGTACTTC. It yields the protein CASSYFGWERYEQYF.